This T cell receptor (beta chain) was obtained from a study of human T cells and chemical hapten exposure. On the study more broadly: For the approximately 23-week duration of the study, patients were given weekly doses of diphenylcyclopropenone on the scalp.

The time point denotes: pre-sensitization, week 0. The treatment was: therapeutic diphenylcyclopropenone sensitization with weekly scalp DPC. Germline-derived CDR1 and CDR2 are DFQATT and SNEGSKA (reference sequence). CDR3 length: 10 amino acids. V was clipped by 6 bases and J by 4 bases, with 4 bases between them. In the study's own analysis: Counting gave a median of around 100,000 TCRs per sample, with values ranging from about 20,000 to 750,000. TCRdb independently ran MiXCR on the RACE reads; one entry per CDR3 protein. The V and J calls and clone size come from TCRdb's table, not from the authors' own analysis. The repertoire holds 300,000 to 450,000 distinct CDR3 sequences, with roughly 5% as singletons. This clonotype occurred a few times.

The chain combines TRBV20-1 with TRBJ2-1; D gene ambiguous. This clonotype was sampled from a woman aged 45-59 years with alopecia areata. Some clones in this sample may be carry-over from other donors' samples. The sample in question was whole blood, obtained in connection with sensitization to the hapten diphenylcyclopropenone (DPC). CDR3 sequence reads: CSAKYNEQFF. The CDR3 region has the DNA TGCAGTGCCAAGTACAATGAGCAGTTCTTC.